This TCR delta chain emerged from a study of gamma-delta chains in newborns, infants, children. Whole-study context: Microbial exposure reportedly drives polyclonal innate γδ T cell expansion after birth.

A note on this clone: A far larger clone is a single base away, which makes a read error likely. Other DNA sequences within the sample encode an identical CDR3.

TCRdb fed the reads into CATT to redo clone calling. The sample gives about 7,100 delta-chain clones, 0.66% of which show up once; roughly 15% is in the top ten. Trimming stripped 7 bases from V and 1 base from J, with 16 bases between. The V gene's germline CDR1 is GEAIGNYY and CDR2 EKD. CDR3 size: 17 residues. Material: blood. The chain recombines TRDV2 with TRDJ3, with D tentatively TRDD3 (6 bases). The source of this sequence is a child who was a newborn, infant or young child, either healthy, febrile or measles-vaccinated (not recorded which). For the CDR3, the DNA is TGTGCCTGCGACCCGTGGGGGCCGTCCTGGGACACCCGACAGATGTTTTTC. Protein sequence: CACDPWGPSWDTRQMFF.